The entry below gives a single TCR beta chain sequence along with its context. The antigen is unknown. The repertoire was sequenced with immunoSEQ multiplex PCR; TCRdb's copy has only in-frame clones and lacks some. The sample lists 55,000 to 75,000 clones, 87% occurring once. The data derive from a study of CD4 T cells in relation to SARS-CoV-2 and coronaviruses. General study results and limits: Samples before the pandemic and after infection were not matched within any donor. Crossreactive clones expanded significantly less to SARS-CoV-2 than monoreactive clones.

Germline-derived CDR1 and CDR2 are SEHNR and FQNEAQ (reference sequence). V was clipped by 5 bases and J by 6 bases, with 17 bases between them. The CDR3 runs 15 residues. CD4+ T cells from unexposed donors were obtained before the COVID-19 pandemic (2011-2018). Naive and memory CD4+ T cells were separated from cryopreserved PBMCs. The receptor was isolated from a human donor in good health. This chain connects TRBV7-9 to TRBJ2-1; TRBD2 might be the D (5 bases). Sequencing was performed on memory CD4+ T cells from PBMCs. The CDR3 sequence is CASSAPGSTLNEQFF. CDR3 nucleotides: TGTGCCAGCAGCGCCCCGGGATCTACACTCAATGAGCAGTTCTTC.